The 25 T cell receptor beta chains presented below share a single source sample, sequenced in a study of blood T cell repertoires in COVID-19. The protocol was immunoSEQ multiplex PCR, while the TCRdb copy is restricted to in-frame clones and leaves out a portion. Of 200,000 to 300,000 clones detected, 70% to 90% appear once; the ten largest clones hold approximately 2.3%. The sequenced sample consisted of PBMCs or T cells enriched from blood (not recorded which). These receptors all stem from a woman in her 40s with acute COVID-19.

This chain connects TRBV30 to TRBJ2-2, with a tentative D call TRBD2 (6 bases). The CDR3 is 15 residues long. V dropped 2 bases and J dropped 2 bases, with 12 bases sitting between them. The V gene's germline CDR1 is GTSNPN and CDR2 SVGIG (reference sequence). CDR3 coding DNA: TGTGCCTGGAGTTTTAGGACTATAAACACCGGGGAGCTGTTTTTT. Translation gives CAWSFRTINTGELFF.

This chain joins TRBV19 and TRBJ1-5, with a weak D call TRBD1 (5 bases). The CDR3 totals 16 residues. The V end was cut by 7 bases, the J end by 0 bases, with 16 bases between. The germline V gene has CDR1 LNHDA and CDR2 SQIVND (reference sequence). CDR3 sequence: CASTFRTSISNQPQHF. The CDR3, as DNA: TGTGCCAGTACATTTAGGACATCGATTAGCAATCAGCCCCAGCATTTT.

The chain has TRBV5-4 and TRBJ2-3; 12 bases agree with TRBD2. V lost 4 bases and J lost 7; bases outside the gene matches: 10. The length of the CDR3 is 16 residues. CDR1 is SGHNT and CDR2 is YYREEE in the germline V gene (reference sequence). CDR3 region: CASSPSGGAVVNTQYF. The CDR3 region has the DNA TGTGCCAGCAGCCCTAGCGGGGGGGCGGTGGTAAATACGCAGTATTTT.

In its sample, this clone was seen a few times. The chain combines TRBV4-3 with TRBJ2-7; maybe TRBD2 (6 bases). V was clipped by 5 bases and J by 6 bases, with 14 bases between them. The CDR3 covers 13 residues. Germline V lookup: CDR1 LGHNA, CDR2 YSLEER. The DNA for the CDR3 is TGCGCCAGCAGCAAGACTAGTGCGCGCGAGCAGTACTTC. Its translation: CASSKTSAREQYF.

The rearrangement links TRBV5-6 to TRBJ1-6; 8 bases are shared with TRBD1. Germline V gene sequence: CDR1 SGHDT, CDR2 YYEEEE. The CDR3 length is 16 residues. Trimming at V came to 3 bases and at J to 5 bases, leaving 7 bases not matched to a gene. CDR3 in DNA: TGTGCCAGCAGCTGGAGGACAGGGATTAATAATTCACCCCTCCACTTT. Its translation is CASSWRTGINNSPLHF.

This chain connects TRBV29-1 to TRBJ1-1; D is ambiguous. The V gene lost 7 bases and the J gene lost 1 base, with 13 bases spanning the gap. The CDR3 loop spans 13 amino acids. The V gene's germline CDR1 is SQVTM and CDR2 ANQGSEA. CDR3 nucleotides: TGCAGCGCCACCCCGGGAGGGAACACTGAAGCTTTCTTT. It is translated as CSATPGGNTEAFF.

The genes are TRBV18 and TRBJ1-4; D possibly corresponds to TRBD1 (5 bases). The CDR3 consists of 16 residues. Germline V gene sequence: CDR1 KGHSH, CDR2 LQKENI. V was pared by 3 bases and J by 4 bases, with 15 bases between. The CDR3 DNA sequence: TGTGCCAGCTCACCGAGTGGGACTGTTGGTAATGAAAAACTGTTTTTT. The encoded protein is CASSPSGTVGNEKLFF.

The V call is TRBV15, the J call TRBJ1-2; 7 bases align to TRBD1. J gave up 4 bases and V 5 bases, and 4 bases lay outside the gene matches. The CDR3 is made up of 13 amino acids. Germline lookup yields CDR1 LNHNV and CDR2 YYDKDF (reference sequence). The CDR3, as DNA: TGTGCCACCAGCCTAACAGGGGTCTATGGCTACACCTTC. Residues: CATSLTGVYGYTF.

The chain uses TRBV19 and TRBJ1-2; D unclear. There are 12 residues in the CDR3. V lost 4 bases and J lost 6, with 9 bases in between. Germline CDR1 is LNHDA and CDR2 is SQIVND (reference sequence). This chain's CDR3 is CASSNWRDGYTF. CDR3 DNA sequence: TGTGCCAGTAGTAATTGGAGGGATGGCTACACCTTC.

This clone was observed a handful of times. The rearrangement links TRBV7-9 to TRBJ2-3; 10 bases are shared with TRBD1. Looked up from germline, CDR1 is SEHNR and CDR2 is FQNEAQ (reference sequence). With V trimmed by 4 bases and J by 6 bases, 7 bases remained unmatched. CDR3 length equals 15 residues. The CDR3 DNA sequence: TGTGCCAGCAGCTCGAGACAGGGGGCGGCGGATACGCAGTATTTT. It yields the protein CASSSRQGAADTQYF.

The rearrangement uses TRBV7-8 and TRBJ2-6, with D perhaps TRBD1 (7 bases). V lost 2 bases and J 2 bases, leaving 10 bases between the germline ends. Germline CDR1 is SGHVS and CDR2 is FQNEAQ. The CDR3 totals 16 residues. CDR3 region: CASSLSRGAGANVLTF. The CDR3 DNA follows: TGTGCCAGCAGCTTATCCAGGGGGGCTGGGGCCAACGTCCTGACTTTC.

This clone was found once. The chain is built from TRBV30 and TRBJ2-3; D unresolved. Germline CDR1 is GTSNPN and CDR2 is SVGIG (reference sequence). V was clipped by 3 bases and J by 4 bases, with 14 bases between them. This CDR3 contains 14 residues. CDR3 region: CAWRKQAFPDTQYF. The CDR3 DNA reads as TGTGCCTGGAGGAAGCAAGCGTTCCCAGATACGCAGTATTTT.

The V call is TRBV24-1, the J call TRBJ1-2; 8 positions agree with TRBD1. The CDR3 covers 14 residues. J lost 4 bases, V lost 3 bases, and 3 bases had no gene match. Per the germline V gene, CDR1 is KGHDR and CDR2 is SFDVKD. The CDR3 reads CATSDTDRGYGYTF. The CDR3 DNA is TGTGCCACCAGTGATACAGACAGGGGCTATGGCTACACCTTC.

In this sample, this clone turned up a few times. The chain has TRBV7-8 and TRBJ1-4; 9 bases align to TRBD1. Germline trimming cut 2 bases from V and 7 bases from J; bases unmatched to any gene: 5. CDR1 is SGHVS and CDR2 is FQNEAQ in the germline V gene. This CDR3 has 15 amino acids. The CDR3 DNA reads TGTGCCAGCAGCTTAATGGGACAGGGTTCTGAAAAACTGTTTTTT. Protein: CASSLMGQGSEKLFF.

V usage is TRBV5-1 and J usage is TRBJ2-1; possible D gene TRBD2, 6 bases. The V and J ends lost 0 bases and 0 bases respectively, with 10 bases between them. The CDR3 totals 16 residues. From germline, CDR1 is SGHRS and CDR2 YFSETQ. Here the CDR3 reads CASSLAGDSSYNEQFF. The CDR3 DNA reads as TGCGCCAGCAGCTTGGCGGGGGATAGCTCCTACAATGAGCAGTTCTTC. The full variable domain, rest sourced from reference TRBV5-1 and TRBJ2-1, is KAGVTQTPRYLIKTRGQQVTLSCSPISGHRSVSWYQQTPGQGLQFLFEYFSETQRNKGNFPGRFSGRQFSNSRSEMNVSTLELGDSALYLCASSLAGDSSYNEQFFGPGTRLTVL.

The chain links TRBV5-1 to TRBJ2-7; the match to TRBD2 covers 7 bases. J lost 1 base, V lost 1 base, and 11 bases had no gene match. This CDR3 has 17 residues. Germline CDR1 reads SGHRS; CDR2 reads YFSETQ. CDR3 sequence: CASSLFPGEGFSYEQYF. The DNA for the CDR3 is TGCGCCAGCAGCTTGTTCCCTGGGGAGGGGTTTTCCTACGAGCAGTACTTC.

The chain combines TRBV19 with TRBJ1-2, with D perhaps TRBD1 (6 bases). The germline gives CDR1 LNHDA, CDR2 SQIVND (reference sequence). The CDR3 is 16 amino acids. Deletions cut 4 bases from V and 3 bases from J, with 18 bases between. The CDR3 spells CASSTNSGHAYYGYTF. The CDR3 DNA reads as TGTGCCAGTAGTACGAACTCGGGACACGCCTACTATGGCTACACCTTC.

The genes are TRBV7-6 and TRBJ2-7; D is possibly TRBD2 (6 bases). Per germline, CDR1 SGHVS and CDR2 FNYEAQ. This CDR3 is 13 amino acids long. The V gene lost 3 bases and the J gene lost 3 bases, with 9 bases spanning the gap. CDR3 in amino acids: CASSFRGGYEQYF. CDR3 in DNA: TGTGCCAGCAGCTTTAGGGGAGGCTACGAGCAGTACTTC. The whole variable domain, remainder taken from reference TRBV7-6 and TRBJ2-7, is GAGVSQSPRYKVTKRGQDVALRCDPISGHVSLYWYRQALGQGPEFLTYFNYEAQQDKSGLPNDRFSAERPEGSISTLTIQRTEQRDSAMYRCASSFRGGYEQYFGPGTRLTVT.

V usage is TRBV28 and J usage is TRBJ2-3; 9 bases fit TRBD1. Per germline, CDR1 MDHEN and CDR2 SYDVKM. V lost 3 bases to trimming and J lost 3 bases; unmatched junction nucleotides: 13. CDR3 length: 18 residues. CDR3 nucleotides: TGTGCCAGCAGTTTCCGGACGAGAGGACAGGGGCTGACAGATACGCAGTATTTT. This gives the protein CASSFRTRGQGLTDTQYF.

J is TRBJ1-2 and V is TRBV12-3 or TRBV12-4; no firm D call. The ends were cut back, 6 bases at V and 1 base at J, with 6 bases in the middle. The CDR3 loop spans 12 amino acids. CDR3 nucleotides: TGTGCCAGCAGCCAGGTTAACTATGGCTACACCTTC. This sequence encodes CASSQVNYGYTF.

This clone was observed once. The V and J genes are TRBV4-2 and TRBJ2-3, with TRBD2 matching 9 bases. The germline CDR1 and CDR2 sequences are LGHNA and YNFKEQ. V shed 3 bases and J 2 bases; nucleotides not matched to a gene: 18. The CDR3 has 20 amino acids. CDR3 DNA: TGTGCCAGCAGCCAGGGAAGTCTTCGCGGGGGGGCCGGAAACACAGATACGCAGTATTTT. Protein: CASSQGSLRGGAGNTDTQYF.

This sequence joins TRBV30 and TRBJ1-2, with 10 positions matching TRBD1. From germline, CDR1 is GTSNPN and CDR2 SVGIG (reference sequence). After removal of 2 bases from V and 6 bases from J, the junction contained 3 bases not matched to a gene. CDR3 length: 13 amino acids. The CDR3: CAWSRTGGDGYTF. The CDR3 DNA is TGTGCCTGGAGTAGGACAGGGGGAGATGGCTACACCTTC.

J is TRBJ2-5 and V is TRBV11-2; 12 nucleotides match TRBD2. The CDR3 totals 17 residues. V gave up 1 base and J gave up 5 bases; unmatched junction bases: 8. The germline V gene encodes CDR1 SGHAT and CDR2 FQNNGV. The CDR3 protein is CASSLGASGGAYETQYF. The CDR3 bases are TGTGCCAGCAGCTTAGGGGCTAGCGGGGGGGCCTATGAGACCCAGTACTTC.

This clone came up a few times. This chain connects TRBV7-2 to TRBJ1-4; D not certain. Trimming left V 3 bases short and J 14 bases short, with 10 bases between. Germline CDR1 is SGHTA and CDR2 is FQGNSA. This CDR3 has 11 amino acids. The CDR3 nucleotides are TGTGCCAGCAGCTTCGAGGGTCCCCTGTTTTTT. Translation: CASSFEGPLFF.

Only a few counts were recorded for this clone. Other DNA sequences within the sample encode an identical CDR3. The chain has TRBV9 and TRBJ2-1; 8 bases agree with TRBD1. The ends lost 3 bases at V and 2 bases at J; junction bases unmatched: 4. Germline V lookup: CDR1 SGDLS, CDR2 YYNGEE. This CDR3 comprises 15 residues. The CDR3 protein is CASSARDRPYNEQFF. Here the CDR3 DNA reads TGTGCCAGCAGCGCCCGGGACAGGCCCTACAATGAGCAGTTCTTC.